Sequencing of this T cell receptor (beta chain) was carried out in a study of cytomegalovirus exposure and HLA in healthy donors. Whole-study findings and limits: It is likely that the observed cluster of highly shared sequence variants was a sequencing artifact.

This clone was counted a few times. Its specificity is unknown. PCR primers comprised 60 Vbeta and 13 Jbeta primers. Profiling relied on immunoSEQ multiplex PCR, and the TCRdb table lists in-frame clones only, not all of them. The data show tens of thousands of clones, approximately 79% seen once. This CDR3 spans 17 amino acids. V gave up 2 bases and J gave up 1 base; unmatched junction bases: 6. Germline V gene data show CDR1 as SGHNT and CDR2 as YYREEE (reference sequence). The TCR originated in a woman aged 40 to 50 in good health and CMV-seropositive. Sequenced material: PBMCs. The chain combines TRBV5-4 with TRBJ2-5, with 12 bases identical to TRBD2. The CDR3 bases are TGTGCCAGCAGCTTCCCGGCTAGCGGGGGGGGCCAAGAGACCCAGTACTTC. It translates to CASSFPASGGGQETQYF.